The 26 T cell receptor beta chains below come from one sample, sequenced in a study of shared clonotypes between healthy human individuals. Assay: immunoSEQ multiplex PCR; the TCRdb copy retains only in-frame clones and omits some. The sample contains 1.5 million to 2.5 million clones, just under 95% of which appear only once. In the naive CD8 group, cells lacked CD45RO and were positively selected for CCR7, so terminally differentiated effector memory CD45RA+ cells were left out. The material sequenced was naive CD8+ T cells sorted from blood. The receptors were gathered from a man between 18 and 35 years old in good health.

Concerning this clone itself: Other DNA sequences in this specimen translate into the identical CDR3. CDR3 nucleotide sequence: TGTGCCAGCAGCTTACAAGGTGCCTACGAGCAGTACTTC. Translation gives CASSLQGAYEQYF. The chain carries TRBV7-6 and TRBJ2-7; D is undetermined. Germline CDR1 reads SGHVS; CDR2 reads FNYEAQ. V was pared by 2 bases and J by 2 bases, with 7 bases between. The CDR3 has 13 residues.

The chain uses TRBV10-2 and TRBJ1-5, with D possibly being TRBD1 (6 bases). Germline V gives CDR1 WSHSY, CDR2 SAAADI. The V end was cut by 2 bases, the J end by 5 bases, with 10 bases between. The CDR3 length is 14 residues. In DNA, the CDR3 is TGCGCCAGCAGTGAGCTCCGGGGGCATCAGCCCCAGCATTTT. Translating it yields CASSELRGHQPQHF.

The rearrangement joins TRBV9 to TRBJ2-6, with D maybe TRBD2 (6 bases). Trimming removed 5 bases at V and 0 bases at J, with 12 bases between. Germline V gives CDR1 SGDLS, CDR2 YYNGEE. The CDR3 has 16 amino acids. Written as DNA, the CDR3 is TGTGCCAGCAGTGCGGGACGCAGCTCTGGGGCCAACGTCCTGACTTTC. This gives the protein CASSAGRSSGANVLTF.

This clone was counted a single time. The same CDR3 also results from other DNA sequences found in this sample. The chain employs TRBV6-5 and TRBJ2-7; D unresolved. V was pared by 2 bases and J by 2 bases, with 7 bases between. In germline, CDR1 is MNHEY, CDR2 SVGAGI. There are 13 residues in the CDR3. The DNA for the CDR3 is TGTGCCAGCAGTTACAGGGAAACCTACGAGCAGTACTTC. Its protein product is CASSYRETYEQYF.

This sequence joins TRBV5-6 and TRBJ1-1; 10 bases map to TRBD1. V lost 7 bases and J lost 3; bases outside the gene matches: 6. Germline CDR1 and CDR2: SGHDT and YYEEEE. CDR3 size: 14 residues. The DNA of the CDR3 is TGTGCCAGCTTCTCGACAGGGGGCTACACTGAAGCTTTCTTT. It encodes CASFSTGGYTEAFF. The variable domain in full, with the rest retrieved from reference TRBV5-6 and TRBJ1-1, is DAGVTQSPTHLIKTRGQQVTLRCSPKSGHDTVSWYQQALGQGPQFIFQYYEEEERQRGNFPDRFSGHQFPNYSSELNVNALLLGDSALYLCASFSTGGYTEAFFGQGTRLTVV.

V gene TRBV5-4 combines with J gene TRBJ2-7; D not certain. Trimming stripped 0 bases from V and 6 bases from J, with 7 bases between. This CDR3 contains 12 residues. Germline V gene sequence: CDR1 SGHNT, CDR2 YYREEE (reference sequence). CDR3 sequence reads: CASSLELSEQYF. In DNA, the CDR3 is TGTGCCAGCAGCTTGGAACTCTCCGAGCAGTACTTC.

This CDR3 reads CASSSVLGGALLEKLFF. The DNA of the CDR3 is TGTGCCAGCAGCTCAGTCTTAGGCGGGGCCCTTCTTGAAAAACTGTTTTTT. V usage is TRBV7-9 and J usage is TRBJ1-4, with D perhaps TRBD1 (5 bases). CDR1 and CDR2 (germline): SEHNR, FQNEAQ (reference sequence). The V end lost 4 bases, the J end lost 7 bases, and 22 bases lay between the germline ends. The CDR3 totals 17 residues.

The V gene is TRBV28, the J gene TRBJ2-7, with 8 bases lining up with TRBD1. V was pared by 5 bases and J by 2 bases, with 5 bases of the junction left unmatched. Germline-derived CDR1 and CDR2 are MDHEN and SYDVKM. This CDR3 has 14 amino acids. CDR3 bases: TGTGCCAGCAGTGCCGGGACAGGAGCCTACGAGCAGTACTTC. Protein: CASSAGTGAYEQYF.

This rearrangement joins TRBV28 to TRBJ1-4; D uncertain. Germline V CDR1 and CDR2: MDHEN, SYDVKM. The CDR3 spans 13 residues. V lost 11 bases, J lost 0 bases, and 10 bases lay in between. The CDR3 reads CAAKPATNEKLFF. Here the CDR3 DNA reads TGTGCCGCTAAACCGGCAACTAATGAAAAACTGTTTTTT.

The rearrangement links TRBV19 to TRBJ1-1, with D hard to call. The germline V gene has CDR1 LNHDA and CDR2 SQIVND (reference sequence). This CDR3 is 13 amino acids long. V was cut by 5 bases and J by 5 bases, with 12 bases left in between. The CDR3 loop reads CASSAFDETEAFF. The CDR3 nucleotides are TGTGCCAGTAGTGCCTTCGATGAAACTGAAGCTTTCTTT. The full variable domain, rest sourced from reference TRBV19 and TRBJ1-1, is DGGITQSPKYLFRKEGQNVTLSCEQNLNHDAMYWYRQDPGQGLRLIYYSQIVNDFQKGDIAEGYSVSREKKESFPLTVTSAQKNPTAFYLCASSAFDETEAFFGQGTRLTVV.

J is TRBJ1-1 and V is TRBV7-9; perhaps TRBD1 as D (5 bases). Germline V CDR1 and CDR2: SEHNR, FQNEAQ (reference sequence). Trimming shortened V by 1 base and J by 3 bases, and 12 bases separated the two germline ends. This CDR3 is built from 15 residues. The CDR3 sequence is CASSLVQGWDTEAFF. CDR3 coding DNA: TGTGCCAGCAGCTTAGTTCAGGGATGGGACACTGAAGCTTTCTTT.

There are a few counts of this clone. This sequence joins TRBV19 and TRBJ1-6; D is unresolved. The CDR3 spans 14 residues. The V end was cut by 5 bases, the J end by 0 bases, with 5 bases between. Looked up from germline, CDR1 is LNHDA and CDR2 is SQIVND (reference sequence). CDR3 DNA: TGTGCCAGTAGTCAGAGCTCCTATAATTCACCCCTCCACTTT. Translating it yields CASSQSSYNSPLHF.

CDR3 in amino acids: CATSRPGSSYEQYF. CDR3 in DNA: TGTGCCACCTCCAGACCGGGAAGCTCCTACGAGCAGTACTTC. The chain combines TRBV15 with TRBJ2-7, with TRBD2 as a possible D gene (5 bases). This CDR3 is built from 14 residues. The V gene's germline CDR1 is LNHNV and CDR2 YYDKDF (reference sequence). The ends were cut back, 8 bases at V and 0 bases at J, with 14 bases in the middle.

The chain joins TRBV27 to TRBJ1-5; TRBD1 might be the D (5 bases). CDR1 and CDR2 (germline): MNHEY, SMNVEV (reference sequence). With 6 bases removed from V and 7 bases from J, the gap between germline ends came to 16 bases. The CDR3 runs to 14 residues. The CDR3 bases are TGTGCCAGCAGATCTATCGGGGGGTTCCAGCCCCAGCATTTT. Amino acid sequence: CASRSIGGFQPQHF.

This clone came up once. The V and J genes are TRBV7-9 and TRBJ1-2, with D perhaps matching TRBD1 (5 bases). CDR1 SEHNR and CDR2 FQNEAQ come from the germline V gene (reference sequence). Trimming took 5 bases from V and 6 from J, leaving 16 bases between them. This CDR3 comprises 14 residues. DNA of the CDR3: TGTGCCAGCAGCATTTTCGGGGGGAGTCATGGCTACACCTTC. It translates to CASSIFGGSHGYTF. Complete variable domain (other parts from reference TRBV7-9 and TRBJ1-2): DTGVSQNPRHKITKRGQNVTFRCDPISEHNRLYWYRQTLGQGPEFLTYFQNEAQLEKSRLLSDRFSAERPKGSFSTLEIQRTEQGDSAMYLCASSIFGGSHGYTFGSGTRLTVV.

The CDR3: CASTQAGVDTQYF. CDR3 nucleotides: TGCGCCAGCACCCAAGCGGGGGTAGATACGCAGTATTTT. The chain joins TRBV5-1 to TRBJ2-3, with TRBD2 matching over 8 bases. The V and J ends lost 6 bases and 5 bases, in that order; junction bases with no gene match: 5. This CDR3 contains 13 residues. The germline V gene encodes CDR1 SGHRS and CDR2 YFSETQ. The whole variable domain, filled in from reference TRBV5-1 and TRBJ2-3, reads KAGVTQTPRYLIKTRGQQVTLSCSPISGHRSVSWYQQTPGQGLQFLFEYFSETQRNKGNFPGRFSGRQFSNSRSEMNVSTLELGDSALYLCASTQAGVDTQYFGPGTRLTVL.

The chain is built from TRBV29-1 and TRBJ2-3; TRBD1 might be the D (5 bases). Germline CDR1 is SQVTM and CDR2 is ANQGSEA. This CDR3 spans 15 amino acids. The V gene lost 0 bases and the J gene lost 2 bases, with 12 bases spanning the gap. CDR3 DNA: TGCAGCGTTGAAGATCAGGGTCGGAACACAGATACGCAGTATTTT. Protein product: CSVEDQGRNTDTQYF.

V gene TRBV30 combines with J gene TRBJ1-5, with 8 bases that match TRBD1. The CDR3 runs 15 residues. CDR1 and CDR2 from the germline V gene are GTSNPN and SVGIG (reference sequence). J lost 7 bases, V lost 0 bases, and 8 bases had no gene match. CDR3 sequence (DNA): TGTGCCTGGAGTGTACGCGGACAGGGACGCCAGCCCCAGCATTTT. This encodes CAWSVRGQGRQPQHF.

The chain uses TRBV29-1 and TRBJ1-1; 9 bases are a match to TRBD1. J was trimmed by 5 bases and V by 4 bases; bases with no gene match: 2. CDR1 is SQVTM, CDR2 ANQGSEA, per germline. The length of the CDR3 is 12 residues. The CDR3 loop reads CSVGTGVTEAFF. The CDR3 DNA follows: TGCAGCGTTGGGACAGGGGTTACTGAAGCTTTCTTT.

The V call is TRBV10-1, the J call TRBJ1-5; no clear D. Germline CDR1 and CDR2: WNHNN and SYGVQD (reference sequence). Deletions cut 3 bases from V and 1 base from J, with 10 bases between. The length of the CDR3 is 15 residues. The DNA for the CDR3 is TGCGCCAGCAGTGATACCGCGTACAGCAATCAGCCCCAGCATTTT. This translates into CASSDTAYSNQPQHF.

J is TRBJ2-7 and V is TRBV27, with D possibly matching TRBD2 (5 bases). The CDR3 has 12 amino acids. Trimming stripped 8 bases from V and 1 base from J, with 9 bases between. Germline V gives CDR1 MNHEY, CDR2 SMNVEV (reference sequence). The CDR3 protein is CASGLASYEQYF. In DNA form, the CDR3 reads TGTGCCAGCGGACTGGCATCCTACGAGCAGTACTTC.

The chain is built from TRBV6-5 and TRBJ1-2; D not certain. Germline V CDR1 and CDR2: MNHEY, SVGAGI. Deletions cut 4 bases from V and 0 bases from J, with 6 bases between. The CDR3 is 13 amino acids. CDR3 loop: CASSSTPNYGYTF. The CDR3 bases are TGTGCCAGCAGTTCGACACCTAACTATGGCTACACCTTC.

The chain carries TRBV14 and TRBJ2-5; TRBD2 aligns across 11 bases. The CDR3 length is 21 residues. The ends lost 1 base at V and 7 bases at J; junction bases unmatched: 23. CDR1 and CDR2 from the germline V gene are SGHDN and FVKESK. The CDR3 sequence is CASSQGLAGQLLRAVTVTQYF. The CDR3 DNA follows: TGTGCCAGCAGCCAAGGACTAGCGGGGCAATTACTACGGGCGGTTACCGTGACCCAGTACTTC.

The count of this clone is one. The gene calls are TRBV6-5 and TRBJ2-7; 7 bases are shared with TRBD2. Germline V gives CDR1 MNHEY, CDR2 SVGAGI. V shed 2 bases and J 3 bases; nucleotides not matched to a gene: 7. This CDR3 region has 15 residues. CDR3 in amino acids: CASSYTGGDYYEQYF. In DNA, the CDR3 is TGTGCCAGCAGTTACACTGGAGGGGACTACTACGAGCAGTACTTC.

This sequence joins TRBV29-1 and TRBJ1-2; 7 nucleotides match TRBD1. The CDR3 has 13 amino acids. In germline, CDR1 is SQVTM, CDR2 ANQGSEA. The trim removed 6 bases at V and 14 bases at J, leaving 18 bases unmatched. The DNA for the CDR3 is TGCAGCGTAGGTACGCACCCAGACAGGGAGAGAACCTTC. Protein sequence: CSVGTHPDRERTF.

The V call is TRBV11-2, the J call TRBJ2-1, with D maybe TRBD2 (6 bases). The CDR3 covers 14 residues. V lost 4 bases and J 5 bases, leaving 12 bases between the germline ends. Germline V CDR1 and CDR2: SGHAT, FQNNGV. The chain's CDR3 is CASSSGVLDNEQFF. In nucleotides, the CDR3 is TGTGCCAGCAGCTCGGGGGTCCTAGACAATGAGCAGTTCTTC.